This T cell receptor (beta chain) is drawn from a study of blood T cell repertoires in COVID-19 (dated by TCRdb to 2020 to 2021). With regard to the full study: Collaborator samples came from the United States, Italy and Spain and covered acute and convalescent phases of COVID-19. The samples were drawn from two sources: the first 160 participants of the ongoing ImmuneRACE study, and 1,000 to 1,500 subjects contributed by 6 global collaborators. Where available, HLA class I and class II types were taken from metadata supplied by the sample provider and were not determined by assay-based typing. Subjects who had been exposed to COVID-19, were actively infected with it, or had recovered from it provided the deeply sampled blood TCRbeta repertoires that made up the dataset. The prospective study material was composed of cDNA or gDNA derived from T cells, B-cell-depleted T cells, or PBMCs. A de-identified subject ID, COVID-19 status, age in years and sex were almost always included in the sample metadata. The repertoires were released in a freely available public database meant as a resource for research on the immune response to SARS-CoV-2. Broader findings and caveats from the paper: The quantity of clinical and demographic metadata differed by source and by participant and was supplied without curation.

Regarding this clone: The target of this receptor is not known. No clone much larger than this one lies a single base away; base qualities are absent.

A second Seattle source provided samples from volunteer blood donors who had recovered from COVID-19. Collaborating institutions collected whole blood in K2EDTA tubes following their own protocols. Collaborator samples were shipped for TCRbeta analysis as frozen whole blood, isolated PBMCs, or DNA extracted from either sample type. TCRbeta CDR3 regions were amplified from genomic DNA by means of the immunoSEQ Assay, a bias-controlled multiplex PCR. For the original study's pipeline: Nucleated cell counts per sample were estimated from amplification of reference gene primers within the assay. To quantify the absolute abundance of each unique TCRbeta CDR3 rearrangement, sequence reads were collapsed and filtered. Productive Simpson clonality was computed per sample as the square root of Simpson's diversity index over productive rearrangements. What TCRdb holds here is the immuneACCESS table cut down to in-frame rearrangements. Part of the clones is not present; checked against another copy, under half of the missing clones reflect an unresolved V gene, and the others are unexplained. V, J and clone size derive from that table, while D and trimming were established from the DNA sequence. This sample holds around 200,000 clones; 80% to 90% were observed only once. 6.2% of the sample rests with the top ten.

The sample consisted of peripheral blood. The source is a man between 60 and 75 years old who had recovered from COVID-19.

This receptor has the CDR3 CASSFKGNNYGYTF. The DNA sequence follows: TGTGCCAGCAGTTTTAAGGGGAATAACTATGGCTACACCTTC. The chain is assembled from TRBV27 and TRBJ1-2; the D gene is perhaps TRBD1, from 5 matching bases. Counted from cysteine to phenylalanine, this CDR3 has 14 amino acids. The only DNA kept is the CDR3, 42 bases in frame from the first base. CDR1 and CDR2, per the germline V gene (reference sequence), are MNHEY and SMNVEV. V gives up 3 bases and J gives up 1 base, and the segment between their germline ends measures 9 bases.